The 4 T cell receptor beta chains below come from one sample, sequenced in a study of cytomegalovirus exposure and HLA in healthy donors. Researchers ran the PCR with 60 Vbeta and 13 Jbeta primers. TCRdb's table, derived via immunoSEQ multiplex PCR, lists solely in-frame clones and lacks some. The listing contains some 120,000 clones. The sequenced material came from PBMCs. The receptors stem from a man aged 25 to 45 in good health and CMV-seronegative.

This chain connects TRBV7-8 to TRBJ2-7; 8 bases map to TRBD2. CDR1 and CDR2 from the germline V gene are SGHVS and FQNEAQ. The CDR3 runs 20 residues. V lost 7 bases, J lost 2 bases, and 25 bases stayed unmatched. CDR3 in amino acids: CASTSSKPTRLTSVTYEQYF. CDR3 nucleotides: TGTGCCAGCACCTCGTCTAAGCCGACGAGATTGACTAGCGTGACCTACGAGCAGTACTTC.

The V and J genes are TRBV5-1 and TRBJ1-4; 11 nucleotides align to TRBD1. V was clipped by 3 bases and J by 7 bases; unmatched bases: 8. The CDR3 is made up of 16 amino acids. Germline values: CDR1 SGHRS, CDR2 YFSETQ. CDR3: CASSSGTGGPGEKLFF. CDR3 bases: TGCGCCAGCAGCTCGGGGACAGGGGGGCCGGGTGAAAAACTGTTTTTT.

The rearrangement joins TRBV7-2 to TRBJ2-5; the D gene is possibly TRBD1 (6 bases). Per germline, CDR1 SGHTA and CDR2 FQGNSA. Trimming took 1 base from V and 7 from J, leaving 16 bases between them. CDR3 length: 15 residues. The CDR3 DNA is TGTGCCAGCAGCTTAGGAGGGAACCCAGGGGTGACCCAGTACTTC. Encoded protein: CASSLGGNPGVTQYF.

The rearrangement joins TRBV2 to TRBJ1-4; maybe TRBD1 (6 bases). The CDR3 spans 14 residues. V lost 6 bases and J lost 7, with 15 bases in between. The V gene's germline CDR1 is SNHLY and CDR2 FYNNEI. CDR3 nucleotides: TGTGCCAGCAGGGTACAGGGTCGGGGTGAAAAACTGTTTTTT. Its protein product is CASRVQGRGEKLFF. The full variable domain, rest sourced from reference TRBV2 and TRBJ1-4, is EPEVTQTPSHQVTQMGQEVILRCVPISNHLYFYWYRQILGQKVEFLVSFYNNEISEKSEIFDDQFSVERPDGSNFTLKIRSTKLEDSAMYFCASRVQGRGEKLFFGSGTQLSVL.